The sequence of this T cell receptor (beta chain) was determined in a study of immune evolution from preneoplasia to lung adenocarcinoma. Points from the study as a whole: Top clone frequencies peaked in normal lung, apparently declining through invasive adenocarcinoma. Later-stage lesions appeared to have more T cells, more diversity, less clonality. T cell clonality was higher in KRAS-mutant than EGFR-mutant or wild-type nodules.

On this clone itself: What it binds is unknown.

Sequenced by immunoSEQ multiplex PCR; TCRdb stores in-frame clones only, minus some. The sample holds some 14,000 clones; 75% to 85% are singletons and the top ten take approximately 5%. This CDR3 is built from 16 residues. This chain joins TRBV21-1 and TRBJ2-1. TRBV21-1 counts as a pseudogene. The TCR originated in a person aged 70 to 85 with lung adenocarcinoma. The material sequenced was FFPE minimally invasive lung adenocarcinoma tissue. The CDR3 DNA reads as TGTGCCAGCAGCAAAGTCCCCGGTGAGGGGATCCATGAGCAGTTCTTC. Translating it yields CASSKVPGEGIHEQFF.